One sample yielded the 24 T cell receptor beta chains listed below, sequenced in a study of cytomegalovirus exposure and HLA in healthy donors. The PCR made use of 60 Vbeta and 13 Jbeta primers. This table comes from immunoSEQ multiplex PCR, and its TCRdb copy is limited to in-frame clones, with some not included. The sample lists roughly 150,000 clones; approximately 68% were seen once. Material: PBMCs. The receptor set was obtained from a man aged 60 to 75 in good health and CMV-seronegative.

CDR3 sequence: CASSPTTGKGETQYF. The DNA of the CDR3 is TGTGCCAGCTCACCTACGACAGGGAAGGGAGAGACCCAGTACTTC. The chain couples TRBV18 to TRBJ2-5; 7 positions match TRBD1. The V and J ends lost 3 bases and 4 bases, in that order; junction bases with no gene match: 8. CDR3 length: 15 residues. CDR1 is KGHSH and CDR2 is LQKENI in the germline V gene.

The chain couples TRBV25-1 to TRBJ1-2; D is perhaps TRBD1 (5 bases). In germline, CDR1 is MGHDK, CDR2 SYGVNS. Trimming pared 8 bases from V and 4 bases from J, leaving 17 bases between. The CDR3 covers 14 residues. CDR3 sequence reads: CASGQDTYLYGYTF. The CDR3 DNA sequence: TGTGCCAGCGGACAAGACACCTACCTCTATGGCTACACCTTC.

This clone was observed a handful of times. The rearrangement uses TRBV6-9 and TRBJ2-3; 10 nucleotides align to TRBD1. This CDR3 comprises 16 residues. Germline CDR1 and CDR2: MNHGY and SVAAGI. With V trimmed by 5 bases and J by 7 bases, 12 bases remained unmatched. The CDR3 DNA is TGTGCCAGCAGTCACTCCGACAGGGGGCGCGTGAATACGCAGTATTTT. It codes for CASSHSDRGRVNTQYF.

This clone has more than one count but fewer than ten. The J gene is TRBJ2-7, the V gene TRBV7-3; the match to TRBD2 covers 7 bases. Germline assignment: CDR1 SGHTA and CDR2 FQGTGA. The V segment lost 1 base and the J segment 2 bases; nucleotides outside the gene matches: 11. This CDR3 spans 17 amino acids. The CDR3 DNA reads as TGTGCCAGCAGCTTAAAAGGGAGGGCGGATCTTCCCTACGAGCAGTACTTC. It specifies CASSLKGRADLPYEQYF.

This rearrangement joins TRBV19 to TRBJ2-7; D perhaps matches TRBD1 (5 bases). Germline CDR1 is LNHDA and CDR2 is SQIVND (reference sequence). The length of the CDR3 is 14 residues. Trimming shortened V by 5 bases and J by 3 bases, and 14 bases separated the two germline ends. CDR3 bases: TGTGCCAGTAGTTTCTGGGGCTTGAACTACGAGCAGTACTTC. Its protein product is CASSFWGLNYEQYF. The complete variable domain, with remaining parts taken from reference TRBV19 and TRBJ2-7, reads DGGITQSPKYLFRKEGQNVTLSCEQNLNHDAMYWYRQDPGQGLRLIYYSQIVNDFQKGDIAEGYSVSREKKESFPLTVTSAQKNPTAFYLCASSFWGLNYEQYFGPGTRLTVT.

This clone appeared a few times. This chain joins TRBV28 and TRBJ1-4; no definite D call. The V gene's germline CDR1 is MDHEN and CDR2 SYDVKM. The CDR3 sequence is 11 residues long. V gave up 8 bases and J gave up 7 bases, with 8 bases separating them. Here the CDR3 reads CASLNFEKLFF. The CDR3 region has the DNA TGTGCCAGCCTTAACTTTGAAAAACTGTTTTTT.

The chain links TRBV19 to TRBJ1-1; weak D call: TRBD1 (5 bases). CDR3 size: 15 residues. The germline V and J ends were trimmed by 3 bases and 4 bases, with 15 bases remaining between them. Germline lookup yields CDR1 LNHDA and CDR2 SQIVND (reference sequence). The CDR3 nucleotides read TGTGCCAGTAGTATTCACAGGCCTTCGACCACTGAAGCTTTCTTT. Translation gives CASSIHRPSTTEAFF.

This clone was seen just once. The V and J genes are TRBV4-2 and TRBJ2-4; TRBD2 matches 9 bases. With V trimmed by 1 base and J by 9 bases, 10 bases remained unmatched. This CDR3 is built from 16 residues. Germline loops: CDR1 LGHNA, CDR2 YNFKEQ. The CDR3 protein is CASSQGHGTSLGIQYF. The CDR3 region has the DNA TGTGCCAGCAGCCAAGGCCACGGGACTAGCCTGGGCATTCAGTACTTC.

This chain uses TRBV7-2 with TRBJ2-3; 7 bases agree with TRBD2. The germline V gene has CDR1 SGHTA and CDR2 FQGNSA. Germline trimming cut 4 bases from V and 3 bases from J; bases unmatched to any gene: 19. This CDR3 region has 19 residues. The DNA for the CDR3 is TGTGCCAGCAGCTCCCCTCTGGACTATGGCCTAGCGGAAACAGATACGCAGTATTTT. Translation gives CASSSPLDYGLAETDTQYF.

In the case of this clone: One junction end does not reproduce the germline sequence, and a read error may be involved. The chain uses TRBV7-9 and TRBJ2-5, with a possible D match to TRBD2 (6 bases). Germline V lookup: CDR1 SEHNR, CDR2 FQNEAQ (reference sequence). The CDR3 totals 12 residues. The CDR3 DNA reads TGTGCCAGCAGCTTAGATGCCACTCGGGGGAACTTC. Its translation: CASSLDATRGNF.

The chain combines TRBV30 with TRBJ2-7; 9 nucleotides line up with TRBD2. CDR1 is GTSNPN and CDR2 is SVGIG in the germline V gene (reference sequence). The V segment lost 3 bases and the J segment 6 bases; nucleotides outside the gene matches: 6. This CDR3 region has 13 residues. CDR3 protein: CAWSQREDTEQYF. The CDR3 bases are TGTGCCTGGAGCCAGCGGGAGGACACCGAGCAGTACTTC.

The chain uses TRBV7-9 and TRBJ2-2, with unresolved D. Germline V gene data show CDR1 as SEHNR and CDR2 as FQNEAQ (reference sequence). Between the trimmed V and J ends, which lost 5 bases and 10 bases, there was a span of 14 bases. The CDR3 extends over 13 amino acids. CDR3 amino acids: CASSPSPESELFF. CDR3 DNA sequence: TGTGCCAGCAGCCCCTCGCCAGAATCGGAGCTGTTTTTT.

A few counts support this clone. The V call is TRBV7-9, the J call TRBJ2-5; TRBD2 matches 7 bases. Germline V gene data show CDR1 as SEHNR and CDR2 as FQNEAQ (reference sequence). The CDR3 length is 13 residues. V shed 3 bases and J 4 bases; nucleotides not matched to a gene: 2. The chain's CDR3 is CASSFREAETQYF. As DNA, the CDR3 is TGTGCCAGCAGCTTTCGGGAGGCAGAGACCCAGTACTTC.

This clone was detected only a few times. The CDR3 DNA reads TGTGCCAGCAGCTATGACAGGGCGAACACTGAAGCTTTCTTT. Protein product: CASSYDRANTEAFF. The chain is built from TRBV6-5 and TRBJ1-1; 7 nucleotides match TRBD1. Germline V lookup: CDR1 MNHEY, CDR2 SVGAGI. V shed 6 bases, J shed 1 base, and the junction held 5 bases outside the gene matches. The CDR3 loop spans 14 amino acids.

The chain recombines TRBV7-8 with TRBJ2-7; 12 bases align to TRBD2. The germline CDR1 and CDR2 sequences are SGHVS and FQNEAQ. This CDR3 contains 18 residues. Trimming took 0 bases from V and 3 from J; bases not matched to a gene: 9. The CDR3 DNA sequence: TGTGCCAGCAGCTTAGCGCTGACTAGCGGGAGTGTTATCTACGAGCAGTACTTC. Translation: CASSLALTSGSVIYEQYF.

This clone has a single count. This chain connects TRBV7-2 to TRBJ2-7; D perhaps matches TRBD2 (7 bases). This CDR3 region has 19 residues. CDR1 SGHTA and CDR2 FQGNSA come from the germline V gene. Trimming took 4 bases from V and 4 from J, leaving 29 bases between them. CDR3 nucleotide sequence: TGTGCCAGCAGCTCGCCGGGGTTTAGCGGAGCGAGGGGGGGATACGAGCAGTACTTC. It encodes CASSSPGFSGARGGYEQYF.

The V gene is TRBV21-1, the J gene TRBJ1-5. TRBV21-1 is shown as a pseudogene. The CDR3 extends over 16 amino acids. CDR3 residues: CASSNPRDGPMQPQHF. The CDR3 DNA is TGTGCCAGCAGCAATCCCCGGGATGGGCCTATGCAGCCCCAGCATTTT.

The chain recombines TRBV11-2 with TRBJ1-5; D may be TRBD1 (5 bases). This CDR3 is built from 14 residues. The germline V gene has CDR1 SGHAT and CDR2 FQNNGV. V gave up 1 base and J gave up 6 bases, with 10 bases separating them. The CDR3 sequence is CASSLGGAGQPQHF. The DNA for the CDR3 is TGTGCCAGCAGCTTAGGGGGCGCCGGTCAGCCCCAGCATTTT.

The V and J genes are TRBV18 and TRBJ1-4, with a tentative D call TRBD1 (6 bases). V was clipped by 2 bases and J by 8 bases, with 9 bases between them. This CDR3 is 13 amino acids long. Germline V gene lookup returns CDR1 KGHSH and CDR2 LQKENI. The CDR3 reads CASSPNREEKLFF. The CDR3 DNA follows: TGTGCCAGCTCACCAAACAGGGAAGAAAAACTGTTTTTT.

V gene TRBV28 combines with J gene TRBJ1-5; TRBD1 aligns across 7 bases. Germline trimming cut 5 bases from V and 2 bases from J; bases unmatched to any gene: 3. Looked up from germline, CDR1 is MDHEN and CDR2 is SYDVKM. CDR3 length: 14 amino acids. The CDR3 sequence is CASSQGGGNQPQHF. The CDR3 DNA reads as TGTGCCAGCAGTCAGGGGGGAGGCAATCAGCCCCAGCATTTT.

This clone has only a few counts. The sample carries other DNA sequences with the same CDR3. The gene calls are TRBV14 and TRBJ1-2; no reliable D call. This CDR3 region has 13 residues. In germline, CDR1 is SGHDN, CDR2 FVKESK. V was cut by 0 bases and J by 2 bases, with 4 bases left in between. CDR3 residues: CASSQDLNYGYTF. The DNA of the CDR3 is TGTGCCAGCAGCCAAGATCTGAACTATGGCTACACCTTC. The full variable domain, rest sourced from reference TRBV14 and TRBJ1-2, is EAGVTQFPSHSVIEKGQTVTLRCDPISGHDNLYWYRRVMGKEIKFLLHFVKESKQDESGMPNNRFLAERTGGTYSTLKVQPAELEDSGVYFCASSQDLNYGYTFGSGTRLTVV.

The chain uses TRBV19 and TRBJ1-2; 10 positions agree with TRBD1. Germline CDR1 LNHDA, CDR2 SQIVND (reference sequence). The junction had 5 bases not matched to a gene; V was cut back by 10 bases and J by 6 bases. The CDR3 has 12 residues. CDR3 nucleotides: TGTGCCACTACGGACAGGGGGGATGGCTACACCTTC. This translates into CATTDRGDGYTF.

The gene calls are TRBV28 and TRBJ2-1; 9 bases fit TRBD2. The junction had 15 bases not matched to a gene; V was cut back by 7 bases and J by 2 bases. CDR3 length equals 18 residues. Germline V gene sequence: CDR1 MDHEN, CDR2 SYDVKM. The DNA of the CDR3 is TGTGCCAGCACTCCTGCGGGGCGCGGGGGGGGGACCTACAATGAGCAGTTCTTC. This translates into CASTPAGRGGGTYNEQFF.

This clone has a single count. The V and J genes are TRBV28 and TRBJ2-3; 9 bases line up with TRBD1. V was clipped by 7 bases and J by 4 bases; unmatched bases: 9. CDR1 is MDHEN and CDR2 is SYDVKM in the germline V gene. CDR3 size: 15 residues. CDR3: CASTAGQGRSDTQYF. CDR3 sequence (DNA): TGTGCCAGCACCGCGGGACAGGGAAGATCAGATACGCAGTATTTT.